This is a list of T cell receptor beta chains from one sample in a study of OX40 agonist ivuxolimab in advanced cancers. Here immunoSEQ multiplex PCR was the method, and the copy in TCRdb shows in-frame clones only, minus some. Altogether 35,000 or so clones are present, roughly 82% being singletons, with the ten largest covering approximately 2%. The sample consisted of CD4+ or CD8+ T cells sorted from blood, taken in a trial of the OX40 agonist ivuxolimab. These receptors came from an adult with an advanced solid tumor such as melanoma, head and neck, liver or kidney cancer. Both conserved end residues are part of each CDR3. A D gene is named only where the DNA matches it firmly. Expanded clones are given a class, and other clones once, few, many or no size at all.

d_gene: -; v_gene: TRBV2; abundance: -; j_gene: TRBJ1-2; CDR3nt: TGTGCCAGCAGTGAAACGCTGGGGGGGCCCTATGGCTACACCTTC; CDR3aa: CASSETLGGPYGYTF
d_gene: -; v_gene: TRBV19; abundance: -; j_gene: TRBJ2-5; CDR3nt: TGTGCCAGTAGTAACCGCCTAATCTCGACGGGGCACCAAGAGACCCAGTACTTC; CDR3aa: CASSNRLISTGHQETQYF
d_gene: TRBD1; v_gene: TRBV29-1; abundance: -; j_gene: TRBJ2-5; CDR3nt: TGCAGCGTTGAAAAAACCCTCGGACAGGGACAAGAGACCCAGTACTTC; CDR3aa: CSVEKTLGQGQETQYF
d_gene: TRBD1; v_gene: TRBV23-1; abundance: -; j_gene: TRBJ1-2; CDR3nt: TGCGCCAGCAGTCTTTTATTCTCGGGACAGGGGAAATCTCGAGAAGGCTACACCTTC; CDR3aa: CASSLLFSGQGKSREGYTF
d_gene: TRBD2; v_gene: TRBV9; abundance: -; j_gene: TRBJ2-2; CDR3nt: TGTGCCAGCAGCGTAGTAGGGACTAGCGGGGTACCCGGGGAGCTGTTTTTT; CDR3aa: CASSVVGTSGVPGELFF
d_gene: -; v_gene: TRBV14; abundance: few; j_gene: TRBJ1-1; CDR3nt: TGTGCCAGCACGGCAGGGCTGAACACTGAAGCTTTCTTT; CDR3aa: CASTAGLNTEAFF
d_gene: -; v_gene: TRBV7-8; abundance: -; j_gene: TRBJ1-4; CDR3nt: TGTGCCAGCAGCGCGACTCGAGTCGTCGGGGTCGGGAAACTGTTTTTT; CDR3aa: CASSATRVVGVGKLFF
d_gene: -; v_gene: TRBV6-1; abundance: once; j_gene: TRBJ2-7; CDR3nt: TGTGCCAGCACGGGTGGGGGTCGCTACGAGCAGTACTTC; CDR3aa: CASTGGGRYEQYF
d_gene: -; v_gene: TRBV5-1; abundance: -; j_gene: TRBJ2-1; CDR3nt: TGCGCCAGCAGCTTGGACAGGGTTGTATATGAGCAGTTCTTC; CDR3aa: CASSLDRVVYEQFF
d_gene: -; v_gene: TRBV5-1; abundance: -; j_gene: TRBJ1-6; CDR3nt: TGCGCCAGCAGCTTGGCGCAGGGGTATAATTCACCCCTCCACTTT; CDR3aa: CASSLAQGYNSPLHF
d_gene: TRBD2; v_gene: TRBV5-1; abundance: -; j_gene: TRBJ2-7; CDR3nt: TGCGCCAGCAGCGGAGGCTTGCCTGGCGGGGGGGCCCCCTACGAGCAGTACTTC; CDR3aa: CASSGGLPGGGAPYEQYF
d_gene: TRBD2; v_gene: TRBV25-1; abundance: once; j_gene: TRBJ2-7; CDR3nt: TGTGCCAGCAGTGAGCCCGGGGGGGGGCACGAGCAGTACTTC; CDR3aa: CASSEPGGGHEQYF
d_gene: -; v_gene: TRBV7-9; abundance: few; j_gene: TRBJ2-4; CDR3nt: TGTGCCAGCAGCTTAAGTGGGCAGGGTGTTTTGTACTTC; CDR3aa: CASSLSGQGVLYF
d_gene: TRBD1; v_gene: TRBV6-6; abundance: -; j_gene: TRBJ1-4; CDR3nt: TGTGCCAGCAGCCCGACAGGGTCTCGTGAAAAACTGTTTTTT; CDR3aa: CASSPTGSREKLFF
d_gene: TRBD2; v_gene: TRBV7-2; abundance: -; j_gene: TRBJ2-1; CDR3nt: TGTGCCAGCAGCTTAAACGGGGGGACCTTAAGGGATGAGCAGTTCTTC; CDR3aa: CASSLNGGTLRDEQFF
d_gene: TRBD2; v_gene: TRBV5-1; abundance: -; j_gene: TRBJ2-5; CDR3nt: TGCGCCAGCAGCTTGGGACTAGCGGGGGTGGAGACCCAGTACTTC; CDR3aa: CASSLGLAGVETQYF
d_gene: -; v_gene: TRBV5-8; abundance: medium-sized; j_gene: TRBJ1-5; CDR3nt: TGTGCCAGCAGCCAAGGACGGGGTTTCAATCAGCCCCAGCATTTT; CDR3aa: CASSQGRGFNQPQHF
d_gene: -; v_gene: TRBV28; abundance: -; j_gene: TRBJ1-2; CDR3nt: TGTGCCAGCAGTTTATTTGTCAGGGTGGATGGCTACACCTTC; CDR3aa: CASSLFVRVDGYTF
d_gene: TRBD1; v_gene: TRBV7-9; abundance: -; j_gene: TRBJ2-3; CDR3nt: TGTGCCAGCAGCGCCCGACAGGGGGCGGGCACAGATACGCAGTATTTT; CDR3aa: CASSARQGAGTDTQYF
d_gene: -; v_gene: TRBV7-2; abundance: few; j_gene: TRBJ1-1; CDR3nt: TGTGCCAGCAGCACCCGGGGCAACACTGAAGCTTTCTTT; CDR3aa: CASSTRGNTEAFF
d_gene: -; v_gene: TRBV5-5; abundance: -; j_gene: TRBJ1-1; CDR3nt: TGTGCCAGCAGCCTACAAGGGCAGACTGAAGCTTTCTTT; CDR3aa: CASSLQGQTEAFF
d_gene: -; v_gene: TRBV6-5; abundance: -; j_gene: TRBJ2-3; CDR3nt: TGTGCCAGCAGTTACTCGAGGGACACAGATACGCAGTATTTT; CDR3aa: CASSYSRDTDTQYF
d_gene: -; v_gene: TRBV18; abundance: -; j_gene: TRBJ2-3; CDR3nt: TGTGCCAGCTCGGGGAGGGGAAGGGGGTCAGATACGCAGTATTTT; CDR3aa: CASSGRGRGSDTQYF
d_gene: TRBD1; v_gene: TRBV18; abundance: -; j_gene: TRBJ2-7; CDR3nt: TGTGCCAGCTCACCCCCACAAAGGACAGGGGGCAGCTACGAGCAGTACTTC; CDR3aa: CASSPPQRTGGSYEQYF
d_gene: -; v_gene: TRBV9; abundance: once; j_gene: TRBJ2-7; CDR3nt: TGTGCCAGCAGCGTAGGCCCGGCGGGCCAATACTACGAGCAGTACTTC; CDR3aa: CASSVGPAGQYYEQYF